This entry lists 15 T cell receptor beta chains sequenced from one sample in a study of blood T cell repertoires in COVID-19. Produced via immunoSEQ multiplex PCR; TCRdb's table is partial and in-frame only. Of more than 150,000 clones in the sample, about three quarters were seen once. Sequencing used peripheral blood. The receptors stem from a woman older than 75 with active or convalescent COVID-19.

The CDR3 loop reads CASSPRLAGGGTDTQYF. Written as DNA, the CDR3 is TGTGCCAGCAGCCCACGACTAGCGGGGGGGGGCACAGATACGCAGTATTTT. The genes are TRBV7-2 and TRBJ2-3, with 14 bases aligning to TRBD2. The CDR3 is 17 residues long. Unmatched junction bases numbered 5, after V lost 5 bases and J lost 1 base. CDR1 and CDR2 from the germline V gene are SGHTA and FQGNSA.

This clone has only one observation. The rearrangement uses TRBV24-1 and TRBJ2-3; tentative D call: TRBD1 (6 bases). CDR3 length: 14 residues. V lost 5 bases to trimming and J lost 3 bases, with 11 bases between them. Germline V gene data show CDR1 as KGHDR and CDR2 as SFDVKD. The CDR3: CATSVGAETDTQYF. The CDR3 DNA follows: TGTGCCACCAGTGTGGGGGCAGAAACAGATACGCAGTATTTT.

The J gene is TRBJ2-3, the V gene TRBV2, with 12 positions matching TRBD2. The CDR3 contains 19 residues. Looked up from germline, CDR1 is SNHLY and CDR2 is FYNNEI. With V trimmed by 4 bases and J by 0 bases, 11 bases remained unmatched. CDR3 in DNA: TGTGCCAGCAGTGGACGCTGGACTAGCGGGGAGACTAGCACAGATACGCAGTATTTT. Protein: CASSGRWTSGETSTDTQYF. The complete variable domain, with remaining parts taken from reference TRBV2 and TRBJ2-3, reads EPEVTQTPSHQVTQMGQEVILRCVPISNHLYFYWYRQILGQKVEFLVSFYNNEISEKSEIFDDQFSVERPDGSNFTLKIRSTKLEDSAMYFCASSGRWTSGETSTDTQYFGPGTRLTVL.

The rearrangement joins TRBV19 to TRBJ2-3, with 12 positions matching TRBD2. This CDR3 region has 15 residues. Germline-derived CDR1 and CDR2 are LNHDA and SQIVND (reference sequence). The trim removed 8 bases at V and 2 bases at J, leaving 5 bases unmatched. CDR3 region: CASARLAGDTDTQYF. The CDR3 DNA sequence: TGTGCCAGTGCTAGACTAGCGGGGGACACAGATACGCAGTATTTT.

V gene TRBV18 combines with J gene TRBJ1-2, with 10 bases fitting TRBD1. The CDR3 contains 13 residues. Germline loops: CDR1 KGHSH, CDR2 LQKENI. Trimming cost V 4 bases and J 6 bases; bases outside gene matches: 2. The chain's CDR3 is CASSLGTGDGYTF. The CDR3 nucleotides read TGTGCCAGCTCACTGGGGACAGGGGATGGCTACACCTTC.

This CDR3 is CASSITSGGGDTQYF. In DNA form, the CDR3 reads TGTGCCAGCAGCATAACTAGCGGGGGCGGGGATACGCAGTATTTT. This chain uses TRBV7-9 with TRBJ2-3; 11 nucleotides match TRBD2. With 5 bases clipped from V and 6 bases from J, the junction kept 7 bases outside the gene matches. CDR1 is SEHNR, CDR2 FQNEAQ, per germline (reference sequence). This CDR3 has 15 amino acids.

This sequence joins TRBV13 and TRBJ1-1; D not certain. The CDR3 is 15 amino acids. With 4 bases removed from V and 0 bases from J, the gap between germline ends came to 12 bases. Germline values: CDR1 PRHDT, CDR2 FYEKMQ (reference sequence). This chain's CDR3 is CASSSRQYMNTEAFF. CDR3 nucleotide sequence: TGTGCCAGCAGCTCCCGACAATACATGAACACTGAAGCTTTCTTT.

The chain links TRBV3-1 (or the pseudogene TRBV3-2) to TRBJ2-7, with 8 bases lining up with TRBD1. Trimming took 4 bases from V and 4 from J; bases not matched to a gene: 6. CDR3 size: 14 residues. Germline values: CDR1 LGHDT, CDR2 YNNKEL (reference sequence). CDR3 DNA: TGTGCCAGCAGCCGCCTGCAGGGGGCATACGAGCAGTACTTC. Protein sequence: CASSRLQGAYEQYF.

The chain employs TRBV9 and TRBJ1-4; 7 nucleotides agree with TRBD1. The germline V gene has CDR1 SGDLS and CDR2 YYNGEE. The CDR3 is 16 residues long. V was clipped by 1 base and J by 6 bases; unmatched bases: 9. CDR3 coding DNA: TGTGCCAGCAGCGTATTTGGTTCAGGGGGTTATGAAAAACTGTTTTTT. This translates into CASSVFGSGGYEKLFF.

The CDR3 nucleotides are TGCGCCAGCAGCTACGGGGGGTCGGGGTCCTACGAGCAGTACTTC. Protein: CASSYGGSGSYEQYF. The V call is TRBV5-1, the J call TRBJ2-7, with 7 bases fitting TRBD2. CDR1 and CDR2 (germline): SGHRS, YFSETQ. The CDR3 length is 15 residues. The V gene end was trimmed by 3 bases and the J gene end by 1 base; junction bases not matched to a gene: 7. The complete variable domain, with remaining parts taken from reference TRBV5-1 and TRBJ2-7, reads KAGVTQTPRYLIKTRGQQVTLSCSPISGHRSVSWYQQTPGQGLQFLFEYFSETQRNKGNFPGRFSGRQFSNSRSEMNVSTLELGDSALYLCASSYGGSGSYEQYFGPGTRLTVT.

The genes are TRBV27 and TRBJ2-1; 9 bases fit TRBD2. The V gene's germline CDR1 is MNHEY and CDR2 SMNVEV (reference sequence). The CDR3 consists of 16 residues. Losses at the gene ends were 6 bases for V and 0 bases for J; bases not matched to a gene: 6. CDR3 sequence reads: CASRYLAGSSYNEQFF. CDR3 bases: TGTGCCAGCAGATACCTAGCGGGGAGCTCCTACAATGAGCAGTTCTTC.

The chain is built from TRBV6-2 or TRBV6-3 and TRBJ1-1, with D unclear. The CDR3 has 13 amino acids. CDR1 and CDR2 (germline): MNHEY, SVGEGT. V was pared by 6 bases and J by 4 bases, with 12 bases between. The CDR3 nucleotides read TGTGCCAGCAGCCCCCCCGAGGGCACTGAAGCTTTCTTT. Protein: CASSPPEGTEAFF.

This sequence joins TRBV6-5 and TRBJ1-1; D perhaps matches TRBD1 (6 bases). The CDR3 runs 14 residues. The V end lost 2 bases, the J end lost 1 base, and 8 bases lay between the germline ends. Germline CDR1 and CDR2: MNHEY and SVGAGI. CDR3 coding DNA: TGTGCCAGCAGTTACCTACAGGGGAACACTGAAGCTTTCTTT. It encodes CASSYLQGNTEAFF.

The chain couples TRBV14 to TRBJ2-5; 9 bases line up with TRBD2. In germline, CDR1 is SGHDN, CDR2 FVKESK. V shed 4 bases and J 4 bases; nucleotides not matched to a gene: 4. This CDR3 spans 14 amino acids. The CDR3 loop is CASSPRGGRETQYF. The DNA for the CDR3 is TGTGCCAGCAGCCCGCGGGGGGGGCGAGAGACCCAGTACTTC.

Notes on this clone: Other nucleotide sequences in the sample specify the same CDR3. This chain uses TRBV18 with TRBJ1-5; 9 positions match TRBD1. The germline V gene has CDR1 KGHSH and CDR2 LQKENI. The length of the CDR3 is 14 residues. The trim removed 2 bases at V and 4 bases at J, leaving 0 bases unmatched. The CDR3 is CASSPGQGNQPQHF. The DNA of the CDR3 is TGTGCCAGCTCACCAGGACAGGGGAATCAGCCCCAGCATTTT.